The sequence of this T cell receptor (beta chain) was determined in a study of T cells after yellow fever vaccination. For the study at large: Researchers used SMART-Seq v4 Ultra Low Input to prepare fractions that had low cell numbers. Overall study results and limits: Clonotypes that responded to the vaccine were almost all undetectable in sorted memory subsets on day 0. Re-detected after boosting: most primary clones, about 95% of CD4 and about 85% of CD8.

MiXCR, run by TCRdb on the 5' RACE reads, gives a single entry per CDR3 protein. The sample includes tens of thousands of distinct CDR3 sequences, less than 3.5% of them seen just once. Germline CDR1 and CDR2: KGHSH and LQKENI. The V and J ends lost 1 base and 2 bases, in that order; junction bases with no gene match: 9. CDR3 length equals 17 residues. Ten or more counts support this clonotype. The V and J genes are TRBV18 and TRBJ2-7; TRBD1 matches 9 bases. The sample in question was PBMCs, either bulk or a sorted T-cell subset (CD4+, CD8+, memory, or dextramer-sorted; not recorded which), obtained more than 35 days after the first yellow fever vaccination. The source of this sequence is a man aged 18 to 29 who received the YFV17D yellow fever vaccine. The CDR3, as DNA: TGTGCCAGCTCACCACTGTCCGGGACAGGGAGAACCTACGAGCAGTACTTC. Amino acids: CASSPLSGTGRTYEQYF.